The 17 T cell receptor beta chains presented below share a single source sample, sequenced in a study of Ad26.COV2.S vaccination and SARS-CoV-2 variants. The treatment denotes: over 15 received Ad26.COV2.S at low or high dose, single or two shots; about five received placebo; per-sample allocation not given. Sampling took place 63 days after the first vaccine or placebo injection. Repertoires were generated with immunoSEQ multiplex PCR, while TCRdb's copy carries only in-frame clones and drops some. The sample includes roughly 380,000 clones, 88% of them seen just once. Material: peripheral blood, obtained in a trial of Ad26.COV2.S vaccine versus placebo. The receptors were sampled from a person between 18 and 65 years old who received the Ad26.COV2.S COVID-19 vaccine or a placebo.

The V call is TRBV2, the J call TRBJ2-1; 9 nucleotides line up with TRBD1. CDR1 SNHLY and CDR2 FYNNEI come from the germline V gene. V lost 11 bases to trimming and J lost 3 bases; unmatched junction nucleotides: 8. The CDR3 sequence is 14 residues long. This CDR3 reads CARQQGAFYNEQFF. As DNA, the CDR3 is TGTGCCCGACAACAGGGGGCTTTCTACAATGAGCAGTTCTTC.

This chain links TRBV4-2 with TRBJ2-2; D may be TRBD1 (5 bases). The germline V gene encodes CDR1 LGHNA and CDR2 YNFKEQ. The V and J ends lost 2 bases and 0 bases respectively, with 10 bases between them. The CDR3 runs 16 residues. CDR3 sequence reads: CASSQKTAANTGELFF. In DNA, the CDR3 is TGTGCCAGCAGCCAAAAGACAGCCGCGAACACCGGGGAGCTGTTTTTT.

The gene calls are TRBV5-4 and TRBJ2-7; 7 bases line up with TRBD2. Germline CDR1 is SGHNT and CDR2 is YYREEE (reference sequence). The V segment lost 4 bases and the J segment 3 bases; nucleotides outside the gene matches: 10. The CDR3 length is 15 residues. The CDR3 sequence: CASSPDLGGNYEQYF. For the CDR3, the DNA is TGTGCCAGCAGCCCCGACTTGGGGGGGAACTACGAGCAGTACTTC.

This sequence joins TRBV7-2 and TRBJ1-2, with D unclear. Germline V gene sequence: CDR1 SGHTA, CDR2 FQGNSA. Between the trimmed V and J ends, which lost 1 base and 10 bases, there was a span of 13 bases. The CDR3 totals 13 residues. The CDR3: CASSLGWQYYYTF. CDR3 sequence (DNA): TGTGCCAGCAGCTTAGGATGGCAGTACTACTACACCTTC.

V gene TRBV29-1 combines with J gene TRBJ1-2; the D gene is possibly TRBD1 (6 bases). Germline assignment: CDR1 SQVTM and CDR2 ANQGSEA. The length of the CDR3 is 13 residues. The V and J ends lost 1 base and 8 bases respectively, with 14 bases between them. CDR3 bases: TGCAGCGTTGAAGCTGTACAGGGAGACGGCTACACCTTC. Translation: CSVEAVQGDGYTF.

The gene calls are TRBV7-9 and TRBJ1-4; D is unclear. CDR1 and CDR2 from the germline V gene are SEHNR and FQNEAQ (reference sequence). This CDR3 contains 15 residues. The V gene lost 2 bases and the J gene lost 4 bases, with 11 bases spanning the gap. The DNA for the CDR3 is TGTGCCAGCAGCTTAAAGGGCTCCGGTAATGAAAAACTGTTTTTT. Its protein is CASSLKGSGNEKLFF.

CDR3 coding DNA: TGTGCCAGCAGCTTAACGTTCCCCACCGGGGAGCTGTTTTTT. As protein: CASSLTFPTGELFF. V is TRBV7-3 and J is TRBJ2-2; D gene ambiguous. In germline, CDR1 is SGHTA, CDR2 FQGTGA. Trimming removed 0 bases from V and 4 bases from J, with 6 bases in between. This CDR3 contains 14 residues. Together with reference TRBV7-3 and TRBJ2-2, the CDR3 gives the full variable domain: GAGVSQTPSNKVTEKGKYVELRCDPISGHTALYWYRQSLGQGPEFLIYFQGTGAADDSGLPNDRFFAVRPEGSVSTLKIQRTERGDSAVYLCASSLTFPTGELFFGEGSRLTVL.

V and J are TRBV28 and TRBJ2-7; 14 nucleotides align to TRBD2. The germline gives CDR1 MDHEN, CDR2 SYDVKM. There are 16 residues in the CDR3. V dropped 3 bases and J dropped 6; count of bases not matched to a gene: 7. The CDR3 here is CASSLTTSGGALEQYF. The CDR3 DNA follows: TGTGCCAGCAGTTTGACGACTAGCGGGGGGGCCCTCGAGCAGTACTTC.

V is TRBV3-1 (or the pseudogene TRBV3-2) and J is TRBJ2-7; 7 bases fit TRBD1. Germline V gene data show CDR1 as LGHDT and CDR2 as YNNKEL (reference sequence). V lost 3 bases and J lost 12; bases outside the gene matches: 11. The CDR3 extends over 13 amino acids. CDR3 nucleotides: TGTGCCAGCAGCCAGGCCGGACAGGTCCTATGGTACTTC. This encodes CASSQAGQVLWYF.

This chain connects TRBV14 to TRBJ2-1; no firm D call. In germline, CDR1 is SGHDN, CDR2 FVKESK. The CDR3 has 11 residues. V dropped 4 bases and J dropped 8 bases, with 6 bases sitting between them. The CDR3 sequence: CASSPLDEQFF. CDR3 sequence (DNA): TGTGCCAGCAGCCCTCTGGATGAGCAGTTCTTC.

J is TRBJ2-7 and V is TRBV7-6, with a possible D match to TRBD1 (6 bases). Germline CDR1 and CDR2: SGHVS and FNYEAQ. The CDR3 extends over 16 amino acids. With 6 bases removed from V and 0 bases from J, the gap between germline ends came to 18 bases. CDR3 DNA sequence: TGTGCCAGCAGTCAAAAAGGGGGATTTAGCTCCTACGAGCAGTACTTC. Protein: CASSQKGGFSSYEQYF.

The rearrangement joins TRBV5-1 to TRBJ2-3; D uncertain. This CDR3 region has 13 residues. Germline CDR1 reads SGHRS; CDR2 reads YFSETQ. With 0 bases removed from V and 5 bases from J, the gap between germline ends came to 7 bases. The CDR3 reads CASSLDVEDTQYF. The CDR3 DNA follows: TGCGCCAGCAGCTTGGACGTTGAAGATACGCAGTATTTT.

The V and J genes are TRBV5-6 and TRBJ2-7, with 7 nucleotides matching TRBD1. Trimming at V came to 5 bases and at J to 3 bases, leaving 8 bases not matched to a gene. The V gene's germline CDR1 is SGHDT and CDR2 YYEEEE. This CDR3 is 14 amino acids long. The CDR3 region has the DNA TGTGCCAGCAGAGGGGACAGCGCGGTCTACGAGCAGTACTTC. Translation gives CASRGDSAVYEQYF.

The rearrangement links TRBV20-1 to TRBJ2-3; D ambiguous. The length of the CDR3 is 10 residues. Germline CDR1 DFQATT, CDR2 SNEGSKA (reference sequence). V dropped 3 bases and J dropped 5 bases, with 3 bases sitting between them. CDR3 protein: CSARIDTQYF. CDR3 sequence (DNA): TGCAGTGCTAGGATAGATACGCAGTATTTT.

The J gene is TRBJ2-3, the V gene TRBV10-3; possible D gene TRBD2, 7 bases. V lost 11 bases and J 7 bases, leaving 19 bases between the germline ends. Germline assignment: CDR1 ENHRY and CDR2 SYGVKD. This CDR3 spans 13 amino acids. In nucleotides, the CDR3 is TGTGCCGTCCGGGCGGGGGCCTCTAATACGCAGTATTTT. It codes for CAVRAGASNTQYF.

The chain carries TRBV5-4 and TRBJ1-6; D unclear. This CDR3 spans 12 amino acids. The V gene's germline CDR1 is SGHNT and CDR2 YYREEE (reference sequence). V lost 2 bases to trimming and J lost 14 bases, with 11 bases between them. CDR3 amino acids: CASSLTAGALHF. CDR3 bases: TGTGCCAGCAGCTTAACGGCGGGCGCCCTCCACTTT.

The chain joins TRBV7-6 to TRBJ1-3; D is undetermined. With 7 bases removed from V and 9 bases from J, the gap between germline ends came to 10 bases. The CDR3 extends over 11 amino acids. The V gene's germline CDR1 is SGHVS and CDR2 FNYEAQ. CDR3 DNA sequence: TGTGCCAGCAACAACCGTCCCACCATATATTTT. This sequence encodes CASNNRPTIYF.